The 22 T cell receptor beta chains given below trace back to one sample, sequenced in a study of spatial heterogeneity in lung cancer. Specified time point: sample taken at primary tumor resection. Sequencing was performed on whole RNA extracted from tumor and nontumor lung tissue, or from frozen PBMC, and the material was left unsorted. TCRdb independently ran MiXCR on the 5' RACE reads; one entry per CDR3 protein. The sample holds 25,000 to 30,000 distinct CDR3 sequences, 7.5% to 9.5% seen once. The source material was PBMCs, sampled at surgery. These receptors all stem from a female donor with early-stage non-small cell lung cancer.

The sample holds a few counts of this clonotype. The rearrangement joins TRBV6-5 to TRBJ1-1; the match to TRBD1 covers 7 bases. The CDR3 covers 17 residues. Per the germline V gene, CDR1 is MNHEY and CDR2 is SVGAGI. V gave up 0 bases and J gave up 0 bases; unmatched junction bases: 7. CDR3 region: CASSYSGRQGMNTEAFF. The CDR3 DNA is TGTGCCAGCAGTTACTCCGGGAGACAGGGCATGAACACTGAAGCTTTCTTT.

This clonotype has a count of ten or more. This chain joins TRBV29-1 and TRBJ2-3; TRBD1 might be the D (6 bases). The CDR3 extends over 12 amino acids. The V gene's germline CDR1 is SQVTM and CDR2 ANQGSEA. Trimming left V 7 bases short and J 2 bases short, with 10 bases between. The CDR3 DNA follows: TGCAGCGCTGGGGACAACACAGATACGCAGTATTTT. It is translated as CSAGDNTDTQYF.

In this sample, this clonotype turned up many times. The chain couples TRBV30 to TRBJ1-2, with 8 bases fitting TRBD1. After removal of 7 bases from V and 8 bases from J, the junction contained 12 bases not matched to a gene. Germline CDR1 reads GTSNPN; CDR2 reads SVGIG (reference sequence). CDR3 size: 13 residues. DNA of the CDR3: TGTGCCTACAGCCGGGACAGGCCCCACGGCTACACCTTC. This sequence encodes CAYSRDRPHGYTF.

The chain is built from TRBV20-1 and TRBJ2-1; 12 nucleotides line up with TRBD2. V dropped 3 bases and J dropped 8; count of bases not matched to a gene: 8. CDR1 and CDR2 from the germline V gene are DFQATT and SNEGSKA (reference sequence). The CDR3 is 15 residues long. CDR3 in amino acids: CSARTSGSPVDEQFF. The CDR3 DNA is TGCAGTGCTAGGACTAGCGGGAGCCCCGTAGATGAGCAGTTCTTC.

This clonotype was detected ten times or more. This chain connects TRBV11-2 to TRBJ2-1; 9 bases are shared with TRBD2. The CDR3 sequence is 16 residues long. The V gene end was trimmed by 5 bases and the J gene end by 5 bases; junction bases not matched to a gene: 10. Germline loops: CDR1 SGHAT, CDR2 FQNNGV. The CDR3 sequence is CASSLDQGLAHNEQFF. CDR3 in DNA: TGTGCCAGCAGCCTCGACCAGGGACTAGCTCACAATGAGCAGTTCTTC.

This clonotype was counted at least ten times. The chain has TRBV6-5 and TRBJ1-6; no reliable D call. CDR1 MNHEY and CDR2 SVGAGI come from the germline V gene. V lost 2 bases, J lost 9 bases, and 11 bases lay in between. The CDR3 runs 14 residues. As DNA, the CDR3 is TGTGCCAGCAGTTACCGGCAGGATGGTTCACCCCTCCACTTT. It is translated as CASSYRQDGSPLHF.

This clonotype has at least ten counts. The chain couples TRBV15 to TRBJ2-2; a possible D gene is TRBD2 (5 bases). The V gene lost 6 bases and the J gene lost 5 bases, with 19 bases spanning the gap. The germline CDR1 and CDR2 sequences are LNHNV and YYDKDF (reference sequence). The CDR3 sequence is 16 residues long. CDR3 DNA sequence: TGTGCCACCAGAGCGGCGCGCTATGGGTCGACCGGGGAGCTGTTTTTT. This codes for CATRAARYGSTGELFF. Based on the CDR3 plus reference TRBV15 and TRBJ2-2, the full variable domain is DAMVIQNPRYQVTQFGKPVTLSCSQTLNHNVMYWYQQKSSQAPKLLFHYYDKDFNNEADTPDNFQSRRPNTSFCFLDIRSPGLGDTAMYLCATRAARYGSTGELFFGEGSRLTVL.

This clonotype has at least ten counts. The chain has TRBV5-1 and TRBJ2-2; 10 nucleotides line up with TRBD2. J lost 4 bases, V lost 4 bases, and 4 bases had no gene match. This CDR3 has 15 amino acids. The germline V gene has CDR1 SGHRS and CDR2 YFSETQ. This chain's CDR3 is CASSPRTSGTGELFF. CDR3 DNA: TGCGCCAGCAGCCCCCGGACTAGCGGCACCGGGGAGCTGTTTTTT.

This clonotype came up many times. This chain links TRBV3-1 with TRBJ2-6; no reliable D call. Germline V gene lookup returns CDR1 LGHDT and CDR2 YNNKEL (reference sequence). The CDR3 spans 15 residues. V lost 4 bases, J lost 0 bases, and 7 bases lay in between. DNA for the CDR3: TGTGCCAGCAGCCCCTCTATCTCTGGGGCCAACGTCCTGACTTTC. Translating it yields CASSPSISGANVLTF.

This clonotype was found many times. This chain joins TRBV7-9 and TRBJ2-7; D gene uncertain. CDR3 length: 16 amino acids. The V gene's germline CDR1 is SEHNR and CDR2 FQNEAQ (reference sequence). The V end lost 3 bases, the J end lost 5 bases, and 20 bases lay between the germline ends. The CDR3 bases are TGTGCCAGCAGCTTCGCTACCAGCTCCTTTGGCAACGAGCAGTACTTC. Protein product: CASSFATSSFGNEQYF.

The chain recombines TRBV7-6 with TRBJ2-5; weak D call: TRBD2 (5 bases). Trimming took 3 bases from V and 1 from J, leaving 9 bases between them. Germline assignment: CDR1 SGHVS and CDR2 FNYEAQ. The CDR3 extends over 14 amino acids. CDR3 nucleotides: TGTGCCAGCAGCTTTACTAGTTTCCAAGAGACCCAGTACTTC. Translated, it gives CASSFTSFQETQYF.

This clonotype was observed many times. The rearrangement uses TRBV6-2 or TRBV6-3 and TRBJ2-7; tentatively, D is TRBD1 (5 bases). From germline, CDR1 is MNHEY and CDR2 SVGEGT. The CDR3 has 16 amino acids. V lost 0 bases, J lost 6 bases, and 18 bases lay in between. The CDR3 DNA is TGTGCCAGCAGTTACTCGATGGGTCATATTCAGGGCGAGCAGTACTTC. It codes for CASSYSMGHIQGEQYF.

This clonotype was seen a handful of times. This rearrangement joins TRBV18 to TRBJ1-1; D is possibly TRBD1 (5 bases). V was cut by 6 bases and J by 1 base, with 15 bases left in between. This CDR3 spans 15 amino acids. CDR1 is KGHSH and CDR2 is LQKENI in the germline V gene. The CDR3 sequence: CASSTAGAGNTEAFF. The CDR3 nucleotides are TGTGCCAGCTCTACGGCTGGGGCTGGGAACACTGAAGCTTTCTTT.

This clonotype was found many times. The chain links TRBV20-1 to TRBJ1-5, with D perhaps matching TRBD1 (5 bases). CDR1 is DFQATT, CDR2 SNEGSKA, per germline (reference sequence). The V end was cut by 6 bases, the J end by 9 bases, with 18 bases between. The CDR3 has 13 amino acids. The CDR3, as DNA: TGCAGTGCCGCGGGGGGAGCGGGTCGGCCCCAGCATTTT. Translation: CSAAGGAGRPQHF.

Many counts were recorded for this clonotype. The J gene is TRBJ2-2, the V gene TRBV12-3 or TRBV12-4; D gene unclear. The CDR3 runs 15 residues. Trimming shortened V by 4 bases and J by 4 bases, and 13 bases separated the two germline ends. In nucleotides, the CDR3 is TGTGCCAGCAGTTCCAACCGGGCACTCACCGGGGAGCTGTTTTTT. The encoded protein is CASSSNRALTGELFF.

There are many counts of this clonotype. The rearrangement uses TRBV2 and TRBJ2-1; D may be TRBD1 (6 bases). V was shortened by 7 bases and J by 0 bases, with 10 bases between the two germline ends. The length of the CDR3 is 14 residues. CDR1 and CDR2 from the germline V gene are SNHLY and FYNNEI. The CDR3 loop reads CASKQGSSYNEQFF. In DNA, the CDR3 is TGTGCCAGCAAGCAGGGGAGCTCCTACAATGAGCAGTTCTTC. Supplemented by reference TRBV2 and TRBJ2-1, the full variable domain reads EPEVTQTPSHQVTQMGQEVILRCVPISNHLYFYWYRQILGQKVEFLVSFYNNEISEKSEIFDDQFSVERPDGSNFTLKIRSTKLEDSAMYFCASKQGSSYNEQFFGPGTRLTVL.

This clonotype was counted ten times or more. The chain combines TRBV28 with TRBJ2-1; no reliable D call. From germline, CDR1 is MDHEN and CDR2 SYDVKM. V was trimmed by 3 bases and J by 7 bases, leaving 13 bases between them. CDR3 length: 14 amino acids. Here the CDR3 DNA reads TGTGCCAGCAGTTTTACCGGCGGCCATAATGAGCAGTTCTTC. Encoded protein: CASSFTGGHNEQFF.

This chain connects TRBV9 to TRBJ2-2; 12 bases are a match to TRBD2. The CDR3 consists of 18 residues. Germline-derived CDR1 and CDR2 are SGDLS and YYNGEE. J was trimmed by 0 bases and V by 0 bases; bases with no gene match: 3. The CDR3 DNA follows: TGTGCCAGCAGCGTAGCTACTAGCGGGAGGTCGAACACCGGGGAGCTGTTTTTT. Protein product: CASSVATSGRSNTGELFF.

In this sample, this clonotype turned up many times. No DNA is shown, since the ends of the CDR3 on it are uncertain; the CDR3 is the one TCRdb lists. The chain uses TRBV27 and TRBJ2-7; the table names TRBD1, a call not compared with the DNA. Germline CDR1 and CDR2: MNHEY and SMNVEV (reference sequence). The CDR3 is 13 residues long, counting both termini. The CDR3 is CASSSVRGGEQYF.

The V gene is TRBV6-1, the J gene TRBJ1-2; D may be TRBD1 (5 bases). This CDR3 has 15 residues. Deletions cut 7 bases from V and 0 bases from J, with 15 bases between. CDR1 is MNHNS and CDR2 is SASEGT in the germline V gene. The CDR3 spells CASTSSGLANYGYTF. The DNA for the CDR3 is TGTGCCAGCACTTCTTCAGGGTTGGCTAACTATGGCTACACCTTC.

This clonotype was seen at least ten times. V gene TRBV5-1 combines with J gene TRBJ2-7, with TRBD2 matching 7 bases. CDR1 is SGHRS, CDR2 YFSETQ, per germline. Losses at the gene ends were 0 bases for V and 4 bases for J; bases not matched to a gene: 4. The CDR3 runs to 14 residues. CDR3 sequence (DNA): TGCGCCAGCAGCTTGGTCGGGGGGAATTACGAGCAGTACTTC. Translating gives CASSLVGGNYEQYF.

The chain is built from TRBV28 and TRBJ2-1, with D hard to call. The length of the CDR3 is 11 residues. CDR1 is MDHEN, CDR2 SYDVKM, per germline. V dropped 6 bases and J dropped 8 bases, with 8 bases sitting between them. The chain's CDR3 is CASSAGHEQFF. In DNA, the CDR3 is TGTGCCAGCAGCGCAGGTCATGAGCAGTTCTTC. The complete variable domain, with remaining parts taken from reference TRBV28 and TRBJ2-1, reads DVKVTQSSRYLVKRTGEKVFLECVQDMDHENMFWYRQDPGLGLRLIYFSYDVKMKEKGDIPEGYSVSREKKERFSLILESASTNQTSMYLCASSAGHEQFFGPGTRLTVL.